The 14 T cell receptor beta chains listed next were all sequenced from one sample in a study of cytomegalovirus exposure and HLA in healthy donors. A multiplex PCR was run with 60 Vbeta primers and 13 Jbeta primers. TCRdb's copy holds only in-frame clones and misses some; the assay was immunoSEQ multiplex PCR. Among tens of thousands of clones listed, about 73% were seen once. The sample consisted of PBMCs. These receptors originate from a woman aged 60 to 75 in good health and CMV-seropositive.

This chain links TRBV2 with TRBJ2-5; tentatively, D is TRBD2 (5 bases). The CDR3 covers 15 residues. Trimming removed 8 bases from V and 2 bases from J, with 18 bases in between. Germline-derived CDR1 and CDR2 are SNHLY and FYNNEI. The CDR3 DNA reads TGTGCCAGCCTTGGCACTACTACTAGTCAAGAGACCCAGTACTTC. Its translation: CASLGTTTSQETQYF.

V and J are TRBV2 and TRBJ2-5; 11 nucleotides agree with TRBD1. This CDR3 is built from 14 residues. The germline CDR1 and CDR2 sequences are SNHLY and FYNNEI. The junction had 6 bases not matched to a gene; V was cut back by 8 bases and J by 4 bases. The CDR3, as DNA: TGTGCCAGCGGAGGACAGGGGGCGAGAGAGACCCAGTACTTC. Translating gives CASGGQGARETQYF. Using reference TRBV2 and TRBJ2-5 for the parts outside the CDR3, the full variable domain is EPEVTQTPSHQVTQMGQEVILRCVPISNHLYFYWYRQILGQKVEFLVSFYNNEISEKSEIFDDQFSVERPDGSNFTLKIRSTKLEDSAMYFCASGGQGARETQYFGPGTRLLVL.

The CDR3 bases are TGCGCCAGCAGCAGCGGGTCGGCCACTGAAGCTTTCTTT. It codes for CASSSGSATEAFF. This rearrangement joins TRBV5-1 to TRBJ1-1; unclear D gene. Per the germline V gene, CDR1 is SGHRS and CDR2 is YFSETQ. CDR3 length equals 13 residues. V lost 4 bases and J lost 4, with 11 bases in between.

This clone appeared a single time. The chain links TRBV2 to TRBJ1-5, with unresolved D. Per the germline V gene, CDR1 is SNHLY and CDR2 is FYNNEI. With 7 bases removed from V and 4 bases from J, the gap between germline ends came to 14 bases. The CDR3 spans 14 residues. The CDR3: CASMRADGNQPQHF. The CDR3 region has the DNA TGTGCCAGCATGAGGGCAGATGGGAATCAGCCCCAGCATTTT.

This clone was seen only once. The chain has TRBV13 and TRBJ2-7, with TRBD2 identical over 16 bases. V was clipped by 5 bases and J by 4 bases; unmatched bases: 2. The CDR3 is made up of 15 amino acids. CDR1 and CDR2 from the germline V gene are PRHDT and FYEKMQ (reference sequence). The CDR3 region has the DNA TGTGCCAGCAGCGAGGGACTAGCGGGGGGGTACGAGCAGTACTTC. Protein sequence: CASSEGLAGGYEQYF.

The chain employs TRBV10-1 and TRBJ2-2; tentative D call: TRBD1 (5 bases). This CDR3 is 14 amino acids long. Per germline, CDR1 WNHNN and CDR2 SYGVQD (reference sequence). The V end lost 6 bases, the J end lost 3 bases, and 11 bases lay between the germline ends. Here the CDR3 DNA reads TGCGCCAGCAGCCGCACAGGACACACCGGGGAGCTGTTTTTT. This sequence encodes CASSRTGHTGELFF.

The genes are TRBV13 and TRBJ1-4; 12 bases agree with TRBD1. CDR1 is PRHDT and CDR2 is FYEKMQ in the germline V gene (reference sequence). The CDR3 length is 17 residues. The V and J ends lost 5 bases and 3 bases, in that order; junction bases with no gene match: 7. In DNA form, the CDR3 reads TGTGCCAGCAGCGCCGGGACAGGGGGCGCGGCTAATGAAAAACTGTTTTTT. As protein: CASSAGTGGAANEKLFF. Variable domain in full (rest from reference TRBV13 and TRBJ1-4): AAGVIQSPRHLIKEKRETATLKCYPIPRHDTVYWYQQGPGQDPQFLISFYEKMQSDKGSIPDRFSAQQFSDYHSELNMSSLELGDSALYFCASSAGTGGAANEKLFFGSGTQLSVL.

J is TRBJ2-7 and V is TRBV7-3; no firm D call. The CDR3 is 13 amino acids. Deletions cut 1 base from V and 6 bases from J, with 10 bases between. Germline loops: CDR1 SGHTA, CDR2 FQGTGA. The CDR3 bases are TGTGCCAGCAGCTTAATTGAGAGTGCCGAGCAGTACTTC. Translating it yields CASSLIESAEQYF.

The chain links TRBV27 to TRBJ1-1; TRBD1 matches at 8 bases. CDR3 length equals 12 residues. V trimming: 5 bases; J trimming: 7 bases; junction bases outside the gene matches: 3. Germline V CDR1 and CDR2: MNHEY, SMNVEV (reference sequence). The DNA for the CDR3 is TGTGCCAGCAGTCCGACAGGGGTTGAAGCTTTCTTT. Protein sequence: CASSPTGVEAFF.

This chain links TRBV19 with TRBJ2-1; no definite D call. The germline V gene encodes CDR1 LNHDA and CDR2 SQIVND (reference sequence). The germline V and J ends were trimmed by 6 bases and 9 bases, with 15 bases remaining between them. The CDR3 is made up of 13 amino acids. CDR3 in DNA: TGTGCCAGTAGCCTATTTCTAGAAGGTGAGCAGTTCTTC. Its translation is CASSLFLEGEQFF.

The genes are TRBV25-1 and TRBJ1-5; no definite D call. The V gene lost 1 base and the J gene lost 5 bases, with 9 bases spanning the gap. This CDR3 has 14 amino acids. CDR1 MGHDK and CDR2 SYGVNS come from the germline V gene. This CDR3 reads CASSESARDQPQHF. CDR3 in DNA: TGTGCCAGCAGTGAATCGGCGAGGGATCAGCCCCAGCATTTT.

The sample holds a few counts of this clone. The J gene is TRBJ1-3, the V gene TRBV29-1, with 8 bases matching TRBD1. Trimming at V came to 2 bases and at J to 0 bases, leaving 9 bases not matched to a gene. This CDR3 has 17 residues. Per germline, CDR1 SQVTM and CDR2 ANQGSEA. The CDR3 loop is CSVEIHRGTASGNTIYF. The CDR3 DNA is TGCAGCGTTGAAATACACAGGGGGACCGCCTCTGGAAACACCATATATTTT.

The gene calls are TRBV10-3 and TRBJ1-2; no definite D call. Germline CDR1 is ENHRY and CDR2 is SYGVKD. The germline V and J ends were trimmed by 5 bases and 0 bases, with 13 bases remaining between them. This CDR3 spans 15 amino acids. The CDR3 is CAISIQNPTNYGYTF. The CDR3 region has the DNA TGTGCCATCAGTATACAGAACCCAACTAACTATGGCTACACCTTC.

This clone was counted once. The V gene is TRBV7-2, the J gene TRBJ1-2; 8 bases line up with TRBD1. CDR3 size: 16 residues. V lost 4 bases and J lost 4; bases outside the gene matches: 11. CDR1 SGHTA and CDR2 FQGNSA come from the germline V gene. In DNA form, the CDR3 reads TGTGCCAGCAGCTCTTTGTCGGGACAGGCCATCTATGGCTACACCTTC. This gives the protein CASSSLSGQAIYGYTF.